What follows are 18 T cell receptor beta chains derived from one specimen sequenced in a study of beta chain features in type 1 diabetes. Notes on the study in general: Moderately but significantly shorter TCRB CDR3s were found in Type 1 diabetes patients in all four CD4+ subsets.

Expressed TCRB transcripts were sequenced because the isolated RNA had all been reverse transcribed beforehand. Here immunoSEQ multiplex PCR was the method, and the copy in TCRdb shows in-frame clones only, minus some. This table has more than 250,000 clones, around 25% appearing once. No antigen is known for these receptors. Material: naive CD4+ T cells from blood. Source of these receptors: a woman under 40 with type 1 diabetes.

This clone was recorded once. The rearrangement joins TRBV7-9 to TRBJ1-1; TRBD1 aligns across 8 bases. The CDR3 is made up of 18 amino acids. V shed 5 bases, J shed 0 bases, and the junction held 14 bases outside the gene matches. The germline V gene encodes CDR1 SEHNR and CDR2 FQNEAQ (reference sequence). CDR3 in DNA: TGTGCCAGCAGCGGGGGACAGGCCTCCATCTTCCTGAACACTGAAGCTTTCTTT. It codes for CASSGGQASIFLNTEAFF. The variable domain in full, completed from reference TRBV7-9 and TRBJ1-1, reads DTGVSQNPRHKITKRGQNVTFRCDPISEHNRLYWYRQTLGQGPEFLTYFQNEAQLEKSRLLSDRFSAERPKGSFSTLEIQRTEQGDSAMYLCASSGGQASIFLNTEAFFGQGTRLTVV.

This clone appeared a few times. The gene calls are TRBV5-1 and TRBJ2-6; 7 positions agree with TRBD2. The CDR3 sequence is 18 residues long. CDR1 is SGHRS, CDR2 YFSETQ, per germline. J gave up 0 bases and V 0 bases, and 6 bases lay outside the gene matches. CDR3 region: CASSLERGGSSGANVLTF. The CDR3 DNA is TGCGCCAGCAGCTTGGAACGGGGAGGGAGCTCTGGGGCCAACGTCCTGACTTTC.

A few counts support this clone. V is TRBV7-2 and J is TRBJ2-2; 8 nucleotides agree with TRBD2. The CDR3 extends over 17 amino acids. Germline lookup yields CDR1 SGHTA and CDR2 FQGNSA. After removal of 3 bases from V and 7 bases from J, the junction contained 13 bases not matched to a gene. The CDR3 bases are TGTGCCAGCAGCTTGGGTAATAGCGGGGCCCCCTTCGGGGAGCTGTTTTTT. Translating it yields CASSLGNSGAPFGELFF.

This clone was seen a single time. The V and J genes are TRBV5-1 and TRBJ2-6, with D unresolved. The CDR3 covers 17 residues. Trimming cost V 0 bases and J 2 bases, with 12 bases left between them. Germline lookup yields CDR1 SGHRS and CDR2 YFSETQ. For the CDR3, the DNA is TGCGCCAGCAGCTTGGTCTCAGATACGCCTGGGGCCAACGTCCTGACTTTC. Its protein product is CASSLVSDTPGANVLTF.

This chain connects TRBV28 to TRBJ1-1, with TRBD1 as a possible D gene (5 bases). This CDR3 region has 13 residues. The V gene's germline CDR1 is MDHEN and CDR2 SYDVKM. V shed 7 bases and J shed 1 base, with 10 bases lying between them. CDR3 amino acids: CASIMGGNTEAFF. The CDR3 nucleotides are TGTGCCAGCATCATGGGGGGGAACACTGAAGCTTTCTTT.

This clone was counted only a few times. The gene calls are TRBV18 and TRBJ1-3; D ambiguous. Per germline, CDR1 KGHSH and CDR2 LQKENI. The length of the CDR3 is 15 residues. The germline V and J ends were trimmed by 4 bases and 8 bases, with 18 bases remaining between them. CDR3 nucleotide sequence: TGTGCCAGCTCACTTACTAGGACCGGCGGGGACACCATATATTTT. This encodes CASSLTRTGGDTIYF.

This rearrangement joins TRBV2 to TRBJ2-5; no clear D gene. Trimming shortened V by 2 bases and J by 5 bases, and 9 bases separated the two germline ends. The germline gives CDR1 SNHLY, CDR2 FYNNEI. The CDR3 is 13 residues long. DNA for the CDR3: TGTGCCAGCAGTGAACAGGCTGAGGAGACCCAGTACTTC. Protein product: CASSEQAEETQYF.

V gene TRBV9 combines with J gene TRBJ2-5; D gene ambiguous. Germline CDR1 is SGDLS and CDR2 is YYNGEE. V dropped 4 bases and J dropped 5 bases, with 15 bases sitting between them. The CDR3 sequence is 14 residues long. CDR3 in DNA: TGTGCCAGCAGCTCGACCGTCCCAGCGGAGACCCAGTACTTC. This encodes CASSSTVPAETQYF.

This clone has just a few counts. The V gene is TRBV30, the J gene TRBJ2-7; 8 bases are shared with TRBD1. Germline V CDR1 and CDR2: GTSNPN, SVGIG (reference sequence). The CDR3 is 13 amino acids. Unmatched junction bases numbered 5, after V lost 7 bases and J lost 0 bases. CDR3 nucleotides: TGTGCCTATGACAGGGGCGGCTCCTACGAGCAGTACTTC. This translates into CAYDRGGSYEQYF. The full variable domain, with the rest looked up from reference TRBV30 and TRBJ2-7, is SQTIHQWPATLVQPVGSPLSLECTVEGTSNPNLYWYRQAAGRGLQLLFYSVGIGQISSEVPQNLSASRPQDRQFILSSKKLLLSDSGFYLCAYDRGGSYEQYFGPGTRLTVT.

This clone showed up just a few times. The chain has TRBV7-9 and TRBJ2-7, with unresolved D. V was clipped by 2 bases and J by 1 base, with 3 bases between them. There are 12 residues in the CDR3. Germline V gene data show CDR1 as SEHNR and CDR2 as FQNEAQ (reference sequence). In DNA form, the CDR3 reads TGTGCCAGCAGCTTACATTCCTACGAGCAGTACTTC. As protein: CASSLHSYEQYF.

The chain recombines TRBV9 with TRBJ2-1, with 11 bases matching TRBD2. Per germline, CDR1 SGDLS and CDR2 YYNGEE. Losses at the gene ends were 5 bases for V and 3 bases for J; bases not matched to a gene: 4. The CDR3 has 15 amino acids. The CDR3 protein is CASSGTSGDYNEQFF. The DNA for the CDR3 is TGTGCCAGCAGTGGGACTAGCGGCGACTACAATGAGCAGTTCTTC.

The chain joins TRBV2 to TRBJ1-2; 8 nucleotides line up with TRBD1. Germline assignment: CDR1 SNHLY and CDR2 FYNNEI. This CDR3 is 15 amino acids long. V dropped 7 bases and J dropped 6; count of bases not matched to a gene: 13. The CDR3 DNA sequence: TGTGCCAGCACCCTTACCTCGGACAGGGTTGATGGCTACACCTTC. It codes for CASTLTSDRVDGYTF.

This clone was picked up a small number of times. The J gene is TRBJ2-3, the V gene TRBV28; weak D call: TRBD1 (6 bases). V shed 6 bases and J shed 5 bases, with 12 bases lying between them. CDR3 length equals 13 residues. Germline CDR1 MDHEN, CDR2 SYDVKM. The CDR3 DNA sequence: TGTGCCAGCAGCACAGGGTACGTAGATACGCAGTATTTT. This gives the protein CASSTGYVDTQYF.

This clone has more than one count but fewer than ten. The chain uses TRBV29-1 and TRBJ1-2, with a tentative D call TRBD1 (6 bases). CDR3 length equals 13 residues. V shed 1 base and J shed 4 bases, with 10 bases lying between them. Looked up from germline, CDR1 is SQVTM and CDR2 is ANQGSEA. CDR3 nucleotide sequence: TGCAGCGTTGAAGGGACAGCAATCTATGGCTACACCTTC. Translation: CSVEGTAIYGYTF. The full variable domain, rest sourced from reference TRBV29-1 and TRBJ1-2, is SAVISQKPSRDICQRGTSLTIQCQVDSQVTMMFWYRQQPGQSLTLIATANQGSEATYESGFVIDKFPISRPNLTFSTLTVSNMSPEDSSIYLCSVEGTAIYGYTFGSGTRLTVV.

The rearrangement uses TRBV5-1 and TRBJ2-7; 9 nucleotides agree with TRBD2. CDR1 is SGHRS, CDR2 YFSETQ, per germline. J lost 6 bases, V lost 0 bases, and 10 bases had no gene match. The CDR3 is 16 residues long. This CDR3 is CASSLAGPSGTGEQYF. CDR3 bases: TGCGCCAGCAGCTTGGCCGGGCCTAGCGGGACGGGCGAGCAGTACTTC.

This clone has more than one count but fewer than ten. This CDR3 reads CASSDQSGREGEQYF. CDR3 bases: TGTGCCAGCAGTGACCAGTCAGGGCGGGAAGGCGAGCAGTACTTC. The chain carries TRBV2 and TRBJ2-7, with a weak D call TRBD2 (6 bases). The V gene lost 3 bases and the J gene lost 6 bases, with 18 bases spanning the gap. Germline V gene lookup returns CDR1 SNHLY and CDR2 FYNNEI. The CDR3 is 15 amino acids.

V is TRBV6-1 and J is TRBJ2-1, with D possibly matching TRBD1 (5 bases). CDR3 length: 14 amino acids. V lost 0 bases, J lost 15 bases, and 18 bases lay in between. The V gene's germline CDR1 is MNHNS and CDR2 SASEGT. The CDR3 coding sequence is TGTGCCAGCAGTGAAGCTTGGGCAGGCCAGGGTCCGTTCTTC. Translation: CASSEAWAGQGPFF.

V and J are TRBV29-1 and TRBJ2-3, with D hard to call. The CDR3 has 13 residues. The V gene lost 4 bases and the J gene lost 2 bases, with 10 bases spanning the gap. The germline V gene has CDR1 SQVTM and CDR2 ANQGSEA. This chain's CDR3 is CSVVLVPTDTQYF. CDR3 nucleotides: TGCAGCGTTGTCCTAGTTCCCACAGATACGCAGTATTTT.